The 15 T cell receptor beta chains listed next were all sequenced from one sample in a study of T cell responses to AZD1222 COVID-19 vaccine. Profiled with immunoSEQ multiplex PCR; TCRdb holds only in-frame clones, not every one. The table has 150,000 or so clones, about 90% seen once. This specimen was peripheral blood, taken on day 0 of AZD1222 vaccination. Receptor source: an adult in good health.

The J gene is TRBJ2-1, the V gene TRBV24-1, with 7 nucleotides matching TRBD2. This CDR3 is built from 15 residues. V gave up 0 bases and J gave up 5 bases; unmatched junction bases: 3. The germline gives CDR1 KGHDR, CDR2 SFDVKD. This CDR3 is CATSDLGLDDNEQFF. The CDR3 bases are TGTGCCACCAGTGATTTGGGACTAGATGACAATGAGCAGTTCTTC.

The V gene is TRBV28, the J gene TRBJ1-5; D is possibly TRBD1 (5 bases). This CDR3 has 14 amino acids. V was cut by 2 bases and J by 3 bases, with 8 bases left in between. Germline V gene sequence: CDR1 MDHEN, CDR2 SYDVKM. Here the CDR3 DNA reads TGTGCCAGCAGTTTAAGGGGTTTCAATCAGCCCCAGCATTTT. Residues: CASSLRGFNQPQHF.

The chain carries TRBV28 and TRBJ2-1; 13 bases match TRBD2. Germline CDR1 MDHEN, CDR2 SYDVKM. The CDR3 has 17 residues. Trimming took 5 bases from V and 6 from J; bases not matched to a gene: 10. CDR3 region: CASSRTSGRVLGNEQFF. CDR3 sequence (DNA): TGTGCCAGCAGTAGGACTAGCGGGAGAGTATTGGGCAATGAGCAGTTCTTC. The entire variable domain, with the rest obtained from reference TRBV28 and TRBJ2-1, is as follows: DVKVTQSSRYLVKRTGEKVFLECVQDMDHENMFWYRQDPGLGLRLIYFSYDVKMKEKGDIPEGYSVSREKKERFSLILESASTNQTSMYLCASSRTSGRVLGNEQFFGPGTRLTVL.

This chain joins TRBV30 and TRBJ1-1; D not certain. The CDR3 contains 13 residues. Germline V lookup: CDR1 GTSNPN, CDR2 SVGIG (reference sequence). The V and J ends lost 4 bases and 1 base respectively, with 10 bases between them. CDR3 protein: CAWTARPNTEAFF. In DNA, the CDR3 is TGTGCCTGGACAGCGCGGCCGAACACTGAAGCTTTCTTT. Based on the CDR3 plus reference TRBV30 and TRBJ1-1, the full variable domain is SQTIHQWPATLVQPVGSPLSLECTVEGTSNPNLYWYRQAAGRGLQLLFYSVGIGQISSEVPQNLSASRPQDRQFILSSKKLLLSDSGFYLCAWTARPNTEAFFGQGTRLTVV.

The CDR3 spells CATSRDRGLKGQPQHF. The CDR3 coding sequence is TGTGCCACCAGCAGAGACAGGGGGCTTAAGGGACAGCCCCAGCATTTT. This chain links TRBV15 with TRBJ1-5; TRBD1 matches at 8 bases. The CDR3 is 16 amino acids. V trimming: 0 bases; J trimming: 7 bases; junction bases outside the gene matches: 8. In germline, CDR1 is LNHNV, CDR2 YYDKDF (reference sequence).

The CDR3 region has the DNA TGTGCCAGCTCACCAGCGCCCAATAGCCCCCTCCACTTT. It specifies CASSPAPNSPLHF. The chain carries TRBV18 and TRBJ1-6; D remains ambiguous. Trimming took off 2 bases at V and 13 bases at J, with 12 bases between the two ends. In germline, CDR1 is KGHSH, CDR2 LQKENI. The CDR3 runs to 13 residues.

This clone was detected only once. The chain joins TRBV7-2 to TRBJ2-7; the match to TRBD1 covers 11 bases. The CDR3 is made up of 15 amino acids. Germline V gene lookup returns CDR1 SGHTA and CDR2 FQGNSA. The trim removed 2 bases at V and 5 bases at J, leaving 5 bases unmatched. The CDR3 DNA reads TGTGCCAGCAGCTTATGGGGACAGGGGGTGAACGAGCAGTACTTC. It is translated as CASSLWGQGVNEQYF.

The chain joins TRBV15 to TRBJ2-1; D gene unclear. V was trimmed by 1 base and J by 0 bases, leaving 4 bases between them. Germline CDR1 reads LNHNV; CDR2 reads YYDKDF (reference sequence). The CDR3 length is 14 residues. CDR3 sequence: CATSRVISYNEQFF. CDR3 in DNA: TGTGCCACCAGCAGAGTTATCTCCTACAATGAGCAGTTCTTC.

This sequence joins TRBV10-3 and TRBJ1-5; TRBD1 matches at 7 bases. Per germline, CDR1 ENHRY and CDR2 SYGVKD. The CDR3 is made up of 14 amino acids. The V segment lost 5 bases and the J segment 4 bases; nucleotides outside the gene matches: 5. CDR3 amino acids: CAISPTGVNQPQHF. The DNA for the CDR3 is TGTGCCATCAGTCCTACAGGGGTTAATCAGCCCCAGCATTTT.

V usage is TRBV30 and J usage is TRBJ1-1; D is undetermined. The CDR3 has 14 residues. V gave up 3 bases and J gave up 2 bases, with 13 bases separating them. Germline values: CDR1 GTSNPN, CDR2 SVGIG (reference sequence). The CDR3 protein is CAWSPGLSNTEAFF. CDR3 sequence (DNA): TGTGCCTGGAGCCCCGGACTAAGCAACACTGAAGCTTTCTTT. Full variable domain (outside the CDR3, taken from reference TRBV30 and TRBJ1-1): SQTIHQWPATLVQPVGSPLSLECTVEGTSNPNLYWYRQAAGRGLQLLFYSVGIGQISSEVPQNLSASRPQDRQFILSSKKLLLSDSGFYLCAWSPGLSNTEAFFGQGTRLTVV.

This rearrangement joins TRBV27 to TRBJ1-1; possible D gene TRBD1, 6 bases. Germline V CDR1 and CDR2: MNHEY, SMNVEV (reference sequence). Between the trimmed V and J ends, which lost 4 bases and 4 bases, there was a span of 28 bases. There are 19 residues in the CDR3. The CDR3 loop is CASSWVGGPAASQGTEAFF. For the CDR3, the DNA is TGTGCCAGCAGTTGGGTGGGGGGCCCGGCCGCGAGTCAGGGCACTGAAGCTTTCTTT.

The V and J genes are TRBV5-8 and TRBJ2-7; 7 bases are shared with TRBD1. The CDR3 consists of 16 residues. Germline lookup yields CDR1 SGHTS and CDR2 YDEGEE. J was trimmed by 0 bases and V by 4 bases; bases with no gene match: 10. CDR3 in DNA: TGTGCCAGCAGCCCGACAGGGTGGGGGAGCTCCTACGAGCAGTACTTC. Translating gives CASSPTGWGSSYEQYF.

This sequence joins TRBV27 and TRBJ2-1, with D perhaps TRBD1 (5 bases). V lost 2 bases and J lost 5, with 7 bases in between. Germline-derived CDR1 and CDR2 are MNHEY and SMNVEV (reference sequence). CDR3 length: 13 residues. The CDR3 DNA reads TGTGCCAGCAGTTTACTACAGGACAATGAGCAGTTCTTC. It encodes CASSLLQDNEQFF.

On this clone itself: The same CDR3 arises from other DNA sequences in this sample as well. V is TRBV5-1 and J is TRBJ1-1; D is unclear. This CDR3 is built from 14 residues. V lost 0 bases, J lost 0 bases, and 6 bases lay in between. Germline V gene sequence: CDR1 SGHRS, CDR2 YFSETQ. The CDR3 bases are TGCGCCAGCAGCTTGGAGGGTTTGAACACTGAAGCTTTCTTT. Its protein is CASSLEGLNTEAFF.

V gene TRBV7-8 combines with J gene TRBJ1-1; D may be TRBD1 (6 bases). The CDR3 has 15 residues. V dropped 5 bases and J dropped 1 base, with 14 bases sitting between them. Germline V gives CDR1 SGHVS, CDR2 FQNEAQ. CDR3 sequence reads: CASSPRGGRNTEAFF. The DNA of the CDR3 is TGTGCCAGCAGCCCGAGGGGGGGCAGGAACACTGAAGCTTTCTTT.